The next 24 T cell receptor beta chains were all read from a single sample in a study of shared clonotypes between healthy human individuals. Sequencing used immunoSEQ multiplex PCR; TCRdb keeps in-frame clones, though not all of them. The repertoire holds 1 million to 1.2 million clones, with roughly 80% as singletons. What was sequenced was memory CD4+ T cells from PBMCs. Regarding subset: CD45RA-negative fraction. These receptor sequences come from a man between 18 and 29 years old in good health. Some clones in this sample may be carry-over from other donors' samples.

A few counts support this clone. This chain connects TRBV15 to TRBJ2-4, with 11 bases matching TRBD2. Germline V lookup: CDR1 LNHNV, CDR2 YYDKDF (reference sequence). The CDR3 covers 16 residues. Trimming cost V 1 base and J 8 bases; bases outside gene matches: 7. In nucleotides, the CDR3 is TGTGCCACCAGCAGAGCGTGGCTAGCGGGAGGTTACATTCAGTACTTC. Protein sequence: CATSRAWLAGGYIQYF.

The chain combines TRBV18 with TRBJ1-2, with D perhaps matching TRBD1 (6 bases). The germline V gene has CDR1 KGHSH and CDR2 LQKENI. The CDR3 covers 14 residues. V lost 2 bases and J lost 3, with 10 bases in between. The CDR3, as DNA: TGTGCCAGCTCACCAGGGGGGCCTTACTATGGCTACACCTTC. Its translation: CASSPGGPYYGYTF.

V gene TRBV5-1 combines with J gene TRBJ1-1, with D possibly being TRBD1 (6 bases). The V end was cut by 0 bases, the J end by 9 bases, with 18 bases between. Per the germline V gene, CDR1 is SGHRS and CDR2 is YFSETQ. There are 15 residues in the CDR3. CDR3 residues: CASSLAVGQKQQAFF. The CDR3 region has the DNA TGCGCCAGCAGCTTGGCCGTAGGACAGAAGCAGCAAGCTTTCTTT.

The sample holds many counts of this clone. Other DNA variants within this sample encode the same CDR3. The chain links TRBV7-6 to TRBJ2-7, with D possibly matching TRBD2 (6 bases). The CDR3 is 14 residues long. Trimming stripped 1 base from V and 2 bases from J, with 9 bases between. CDR1 is SGHVS, CDR2 FNYEAQ, per germline. The CDR3 coding sequence is TGTGCCAGCAGCTTAGATAGCGGTCCCTACGAGCAGTACTTC. Translation: CASSLDSGPYEQYF.

V usage is TRBV5-6 and J usage is TRBJ1-1; 7 nucleotides line up with TRBD1. CDR1 is SGHDT, CDR2 YYEEEE, per germline. The CDR3 is made up of 15 amino acids. After removal of 0 bases from V and 0 bases from J, the junction contained 2 bases not matched to a gene. The chain's CDR3 is CASSLDTGVNTEAFF. The CDR3 nucleotides read TGTGCCAGCAGCTTGGATACAGGGGTGAACACTGAAGCTTTCTTT.

The chain combines TRBV7-9 with TRBJ1-1; unclear D gene. V was pared by 5 bases and J by 0 bases, with 7 bases between. The CDR3 length is 13 residues. CDR1 and CDR2 (germline): SEHNR, FQNEAQ (reference sequence). CDR3 protein: CASSRALNTEAFF. CDR3 bases: TGTGCCAGCAGCCGGGCATTGAACACTGAAGCTTTCTTT.

This clone was observed a few times. V is TRBV5-1 and J is TRBJ1-1; no clear D gene. Germline assignment: CDR1 SGHRS and CDR2 YFSETQ. V lost 1 base and J 0 bases, leaving 7 bases between the germline ends. This CDR3 contains 14 residues. CDR3 protein: CASSLYGMNTEAFF. The DNA for the CDR3 is TGCGCCAGCAGCTTGTATGGCATGAACACTGAAGCTTTCTTT.

This chain uses TRBV5-1 with TRBJ2-7; 8 nucleotides line up with TRBD1. CDR1 is SGHRS and CDR2 is YFSETQ in the germline V gene. J was trimmed by 2 bases and V by 5 bases; bases with no gene match: 6. This CDR3 has 14 amino acids. The CDR3 loop reads CASRTQGGPYEQYF. CDR3 DNA: TGCGCCAGCAGAACACAGGGGGGTCCCTACGAGCAGTACTTC. Full variable domain (outside the CDR3, taken from reference TRBV5-1 and TRBJ2-7): KAGVTQTPRYLIKTRGQQVTLSCSPISGHRSVSWYQQTPGQGLQFLFEYFSETQRNKGNFPGRFSGRQFSNSRSEMNVSTLELGDSALYLCASRTQGGPYEQYFGPGTRLTVT.

On this clone: Other DNA sequences in the sample encode the same CDR3. The V and J genes are TRBV5-1 and TRBJ2-5; 14 bases are shared with TRBD2. J gave up 1 base and V 4 bases, and 3 bases lay outside the gene matches. The CDR3 contains 16 residues. Germline CDR1 and CDR2: SGHRS and YFSETQ. In DNA form, the CDR3 reads TGCGCCAGCAGCCCCGGACTAGCGGGAGGCCAAGAGACCCAGTACTTC. It specifies CASSPGLAGGQETQYF.

In the case of this clone: The same CDR3 can be traced to other DNA sequences in this sample. The V gene is TRBV9, the J gene TRBJ1-5; D ambiguous. Trimming stripped 0 bases from V and 4 bases from J, with 5 bases between. There are 13 residues in the CDR3. Looked up from germline, CDR1 is SGDLS and CDR2 is YYNGEE. CDR3 loop: CASSVGNNQPQHF. CDR3 nucleotides: TGTGCCAGCAGCGTAGGAAATAATCAGCCCCAGCATTTT.

Comment on this clone: Possible read error: a much larger clone is one base away. This CDR3 reads CAWTQRERNEKLFF. The CDR3 bases are TGTGCCTGGACTCAACGGGAGCGTAATGAAAAACTGTTTTTT. The rearrangement uses TRBV30 and TRBJ1-4, with no clear D. The germline CDR1 and CDR2 sequences are GTSNPN and SVGIG (reference sequence). The length of the CDR3 is 14 residues. Deletions cut 4 bases from V and 4 bases from J, with 13 bases between. Using reference TRBV30 and TRBJ1-4 for the parts outside the CDR3, the full variable domain is SQTIHQWPATLVQPVGSPLSLECTVEGTSNPNLYWYRQAAGRGLQLLFYSVGIGQISSEVPQNLSASRPQDRQFILSSKKLLLSDSGFYLCAWTQRERNEKLFFGSGTQLSVL.

As for this clone: This likely came from a read error, as a far larger clone is one base away. This same CDR3 is encoded by further DNA sequences in the sample. This chain links TRBV15 with TRBJ2-7; no clear D gene. The germline CDR1 and CDR2 sequences are LNHNV and YYDKDF (reference sequence). The CDR3 is 12 residues long. The chain's CDR3 is CATSRDEDEQYF. In DNA, the CDR3 is TGCGCCACCAGCAGAGATGAGGACGAGCAGTACTTC.

J is TRBJ2-1 and V is TRBV18, with D perhaps TRBD1 or TRBD2 (5 bases each). Trimming shortened V by 3 bases and J by 7 bases, and 10 bases separated the two germline ends. Per germline, CDR1 KGHSH and CDR2 LQKENI. The CDR3 loop spans 13 amino acids. The CDR3 sequence is CASSPGTENEQFF. The CDR3 DNA reads as TGTGCCAGCTCACCTGGGACGGAAAATGAGCAGTTCTTC.

This clone was found many times. This specimen includes other DNA sequences encoding the same CDR3. V gene TRBV7-2 combines with J gene TRBJ2-7; D is perhaps TRBD1 (6 bases). This CDR3 spans 15 amino acids. Germline V gene lookup returns CDR1 SGHTA and CDR2 FQGNSA. V shed 3 bases and J shed 0 bases, with 12 bases lying between them. In nucleotides, the CDR3 is TGTGCCAGCAGCTTTGGGGGCTCGAGCTCCTACGAGCAGTACTTC. Protein: CASSFGGSSSYEQYF.

This clone was observed a few times. Distinct nucleotide sequences in the sample also encode this CDR3. The V gene is TRBV4-2, the J gene TRBJ2-1, with D tentatively TRBD1 (5 bases). Germline CDR1 LGHNA, CDR2 YNFKEQ. Trimming left V 1 base short and J 8 bases short, with 6 bases between. The CDR3 has 12 residues. CDR3 loop: CASSQVGDEQFF. CDR3 sequence (DNA): TGTGCCAGCAGCCAAGTAGGGGATGAGCAGTTCTTC.

This rearrangement joins TRBV30 to TRBJ2-7; D may be TRBD1 (5 bases). CDR3 length: 15 residues. Deletions cut 0 bases from V and 0 bases from J, with 12 bases between. Per the germline V gene, CDR1 is GTSNPN and CDR2 is SVGIG (reference sequence). The CDR3 protein is CAWSVLGLISYEQYF. The CDR3 coding sequence is TGTGCCTGGAGTGTACTGGGGCTGATCTCCTACGAGCAGTACTTC.

This chain connects TRBV5-5 to TRBJ2-2; no reliable D call. V was pared by 2 bases and J by 1 base, with 6 bases between. Germline CDR1 is SGHKS and CDR2 is YYEKEE (reference sequence). This CDR3 has 14 residues. CDR3: CASSFSVNTGELFF. The CDR3 nucleotides read TGTGCCAGCAGCTTCTCCGTGAACACCGGGGAGCTGTTTTTT.

This CDR3 is CASSSGTVTEAFF. The CDR3 nucleotides read TGTGCCAGCTCATCCGGGACAGTCACTGAAGCTTTCTTT. The chain links TRBV18 to TRBJ1-1; 7 positions match TRBD1. V lost 5 bases, J lost 4 bases, and 4 bases stayed unmatched. The CDR3 contains 13 residues. The V gene's germline CDR1 is KGHSH and CDR2 LQKENI.

V and J are TRBV18 and TRBJ2-1; 10 bases map to TRBD1. Germline V CDR1 and CDR2: KGHSH, LQKENI. This CDR3 region has 16 residues. V dropped 2 bases and J dropped 8; count of bases not matched to a gene: 9. The CDR3 sequence is CASSPTQGQGRDEQFF. CDR3 nucleotides: TGTGCCAGCTCACCAACGCAGGGACAGGGGCGGGATGAGCAGTTCTTC.

This clone appeared a few times. The CDR3 DNA is TGTGCCAGCAGCCTTACAGGGGAGGGAGGCCAGCCCCAGCATTTT. This translates into CASSLTGEGGQPQHF. The J gene is TRBJ1-5, the V gene TRBV6-5, with 7 bases aligning to TRBD1. The CDR3 has 15 amino acids. The V segment lost 6 bases and the J segment 7 bases; nucleotides outside the gene matches: 12. In germline, CDR1 is MNHEY, CDR2 SVGAGI.

V and J are TRBV10-3 and TRBJ1-4, with D hard to call. Germline V lookup: CDR1 ENHRY, CDR2 SYGVKD. Trimming removed 0 bases from V and 4 bases from J, with 9 bases in between. The length of the CDR3 is 15 residues. CDR3 loop: CAISESDRVNEKLFF. The CDR3 coding sequence is TGTGCCATCAGTGAGTCTGACCGAGTTAATGAAAAACTGTTTTTT.

The chain carries TRBV16 and TRBJ2-3, with a possible D match to TRBD2 (5 bases). The germline gives CDR1 KGHSY, CDR2 FQNENV. This CDR3 comprises 13 residues. V gave up 3 bases and J gave up 4 bases, with 8 bases separating them. DNA of the CDR3: TGTGCCAGCAGCCAGGAGGTTGCAGATACGCAGTATTTT. Translated, it gives CASSQEVADTQYF. Complete variable domain (other parts from reference TRBV16 and TRBJ2-3): GEEVAQTPKHLVRGEGQKAKLYCAPIKGHSYVFWYQQVLKNEFKFLISFQNENVFDETGMPKERFSAKCLPNSPCSLEIQATKLEDSAVYFCASSQEVADTQYFGPGTRLTVL.

The rearrangement links TRBV18 to TRBJ1-2; unclear D gene. With 3 bases removed from V and 4 bases from J, the gap between germline ends came to 6 bases. There are 12 residues in the CDR3. Looked up from germline, CDR1 is KGHSH and CDR2 is LQKENI. The CDR3 here is CASSPTAYGYTF. In DNA form, the CDR3 reads TGTGCCAGCTCACCGACGGCCTATGGCTACACCTTC. The variable domain in full, completed from reference TRBV18 and TRBJ1-2, reads NAGVMQNPRHLVRRRGQEARLRCSPMKGHSHVYWYRQLPEEGLKFMVYLQKENIIDESGMPKERFSAEFPKEGPSILRIQQVVRGDSAAYFCASSPTAYGYTFGSGTRLTVV.

The genes are TRBV5-1 and TRBJ2-2; TRBD2 matches 7 bases. The CDR3 has 15 amino acids. J lost 6 bases, V lost 0 bases, and 5 bases had no gene match. CDR1 is SGHRS and CDR2 is YFSETQ in the germline V gene. The CDR3: CASSLGTSGAGELFF. The CDR3 bases are TGCGCCAGCAGCTTGGGGACTAGTGGGGCCGGGGAGCTGTTTTTT.